This T cell receptor (beta chain) was captured in a study of T cells in Graves' hyperthyroidism and ophthalmopathy. Study-wide results and caveats: The model made its ophthalmopathy prediction, and onset followed a median roughly six months later.

Trimming at V came to 6 bases and at J to 0 bases, leaving 10 bases not matched to a gene. There are 16 residues in the CDR3. The germline V gene encodes CDR1 DFQATT and CDR2 SNEGSKA (reference sequence). Newly diagnosed hyperthyroidism, duration under 2 months, in patients aged 18 to 65. Diagnostic assessment was based on clinical symptoms, serum thyroxine and TRAb, thyroid ultrasound and orbital computed tomography. Amplification yielded TCR beta CDR3 regions, with RNA transcripts as the source. The TCR CDR3 first-round RT-PCR relied on the HTBI primer set. TCRdb reprocessed the multiplex PCR reads via MiXCR and lists one record per CDR3 protein. This sample yields around 420,000 distinct CDR3 sequences, of which 15% to 18% are seen a single time; 14% belongs to the top ten. The table lists this clonotype with many counts. Its specificity is not known.

V is TRBV20-1 and J is TRBJ2-7; 11 bases are shared with TRBD2. The sequencing sample was made of blood. This clonotype originated in a woman between 18 and 29 years old with Graves' hyperthyroidism. The CDR3 is CSATSSGRTGSYEQYF. CDR3 nucleotides: TGCAGTGCGACCTCTAGCGGGAGGACGGGCTCCTACGAGCAGTACTTC.